The 16 T cell receptor beta chains below come from one sample, sequenced in a study of neoadjuvant anti-PD-1 for oral cavity cancer. TCRdb's copy holds only in-frame clones and misses some; the assay was immunoSEQ multiplex PCR. Of around 62,000 clones listed, approximately 80% are singletons. The source was PBMCs, collected before nivolumab (anti-PD-1) treatment. These receptors were obtained from a person aged 35 to 85 with oral cavity squamous cell carcinoma.

The chain employs TRBV7-2 and TRBJ2-3; perhaps TRBD2 as D (5 bases). The CDR3 is 14 amino acids. V shed 5 bases and J shed 6 bases, with 15 bases lying between them. CDR1 SGHTA and CDR2 FQGNSA come from the germline V gene. CDR3 DNA: TGTGCCAGCAGCCTTACCCGCTGGAGGGATACGCAGTATTTT. It specifies CASSLTRWRDTQYF.

V usage is TRBV5-1 and J usage is TRBJ2-7; no clear D. The CDR3 contains 13 residues. Looked up from germline, CDR1 is SGHRS and CDR2 is YFSETQ. With 4 bases removed from V and 4 bases from J, the gap between germline ends came to 12 bases. In DNA form, the CDR3 reads TGCGCCAGCAGCCGGAGCAGGCAATACGAGCAGTACTTC. This sequence encodes CASSRSRQYEQYF.

The rearrangement joins TRBV27 to TRBJ2-1, with a tentative D call TRBD1 (6 bases). Germline V gene data show CDR1 as MNHEY and CDR2 as SMNVEV (reference sequence). This CDR3 is 12 amino acids long. V lost 3 bases and J lost 10, with 10 bases in between. The CDR3 loop is CASSFSGAEQFF. As DNA, the CDR3 is TGTGCCAGCAGTTTTTCAGGGGCGGAGCAGTTCTTC.

J is TRBJ2-5 and V is TRBV4-1; D gene unclear. CDR1 is MGHRA and CDR2 is YSYEKL in the germline V gene. Trimming took 0 bases from V and 4 from J, leaving 9 bases between them. The CDR3 is 14 amino acids. The CDR3 sequence is CASSQEIRRETQYF. CDR3 nucleotides: TGCGCCAGCAGCCAAGAGATCAGGAGAGAGACCCAGTACTTC.

The chain uses TRBV11-2 and TRBJ2-1; 9 nucleotides line up with TRBD2. V was pared by 5 bases and J by 8 bases, with 13 bases of the junction left unmatched. The CDR3 has 16 amino acids. Germline CDR1 and CDR2: SGHAT and FQNNGV. CDR3 nucleotides: TGTGCCAGCAGCCCTCAGGGGCTAGCGGGAAGAGATGAGCAGTTCTTC. This translates into CASSPQGLAGRDEQFF.

V gene TRBV7-2 combines with J gene TRBJ1-1, with TRBD1 as a possible D gene (5 bases). The CDR3 contains 15 residues. The germline V gene encodes CDR1 SGHTA and CDR2 FQGNSA. V shed 7 bases and J shed 6 bases, with 21 bases lying between them. CDR3 in amino acids: CASNKEGSGDPEAFF. For the CDR3, the DNA is TGTGCCAGCAACAAGGAGGGTTCGGGGGATCCTGAAGCTTTCTTT.

This clone was observed a few times. The chain couples TRBV2 to TRBJ1-2; TRBD1 aligns across 7 bases. There are 13 residues in the CDR3. CDR1 SNHLY and CDR2 FYNNEI come from the germline V gene. Losses at the gene ends were 9 bases for V and 3 bases for J; bases not matched to a gene: 7. As DNA, the CDR3 is TGTGCCAGGGAAAGACAGGGTGACTATGGCTACACCTTC. This sequence encodes CARERQGDYGYTF.

This chain uses TRBV27 with TRBJ1-5; tentatively, D is TRBD1 (5 bases). Trimming left V 4 bases short and J 8 bases short, with 18 bases between. The CDR3 totals 15 residues. CDR1 and CDR2 (germline): MNHEY, SMNVEV (reference sequence). For the CDR3, the DNA is TGTGCCAGCAGTTCGCTGACAGACTATGGGGAGCCCCAGCATTTT. This translates into CASSSLTDYGEPQHF.

This chain connects TRBV2 to TRBJ1-2, with a weak D call TRBD1 (5 bases). This CDR3 is 14 amino acids long. Germline V gives CDR1 SNHLY, CDR2 FYNNEI. V was shortened by 4 bases and J by 8 bases, with 17 bases between the two germline ends. CDR3 in amino acids: CASSVRTGGGGYTF. The CDR3 DNA sequence: TGTGCCAGCAGTGTGCGCACAGGAGGTGGGGGCTACACCTTC.

The J gene is TRBJ1-5, the V gene TRBV2; 10 positions agree with TRBD1. The germline V gene has CDR1 SNHLY and CDR2 FYNNEI. The CDR3 runs 17 residues. The V gene end was trimmed by 3 bases and the J gene end by 8 bases; junction bases not matched to a gene: 13. The CDR3 protein is CASSEAGTGALSKPQHF. The CDR3 DNA reads as TGTGCCAGCAGTGAGGCCGGGACAGGGGCTTTAAGTAAGCCCCAGCATTTT.

The chain is built from TRBV10-3 and TRBJ2-5; D possibly uses TRBD1 or TRBD2 (5 bases each). Per germline, CDR1 ENHRY and CDR2 SYGVKD. CDR3 size: 14 residues. Trimming cost V 2 bases and J 2 bases, with 9 bases left between them. CDR3 loop: CAISEPGTQETQYF. The CDR3, as DNA: TGTGCCATCAGTGAGCCGGGGACGCAAGAGACCCAGTACTTC.

The V call is TRBV28, the J call TRBJ1-5, with D perhaps matching TRBD1 (5 bases). V was clipped by 5 bases and J by 14 bases, with 16 bases between them. The CDR3 has 12 amino acids. Germline V CDR1 and CDR2: MDHEN, SYDVKM. The CDR3 nucleotides read TGTGCCAGCAGTACCCCGGGACGGCTCGAGCATTTT. Translation gives CASSTPGRLEHF.

The chain carries TRBV6-1 and TRBJ1-2; 8 bases are shared with TRBD1. Germline lookup yields CDR1 MNHNS and CDR2 SASEGT. The V segment lost 5 bases and the J segment 3 bases; nucleotides outside the gene matches: 2. The CDR3 sequence is 13 residues long. The CDR3 bases are TGTGCCAGCAGTATACAGGGGGACTATGGCTACACCTTC. It encodes CASSIQGDYGYTF.

The CDR3, as DNA: TGTGCCAGCTCACCTGGCGGGGCGAGAGAGACCCAGTACTTC. This sequence encodes CASSPGGARETQYF. J is TRBJ2-5 and V is TRBV18; D possibly corresponds to TRBD2 (6 bases). With 3 bases removed from V and 4 bases from J, the gap between germline ends came to 12 bases. The CDR3 contains 14 residues. Per germline, CDR1 KGHSH and CDR2 LQKENI.

V and J are TRBV4-1 and TRBJ2-3, with 7 bases that match TRBD2. With V trimmed by 1 base and J by 0 bases, 7 bases remained unmatched. The CDR3 is 17 amino acids. Germline V gene data show CDR1 as MGHRA and CDR2 as YSYEKL. The CDR3 DNA reads TGCGCCAGCAGCCAAGGACCTGGACTAGGAAGCACAGATACGCAGTATTTT. As protein: CASSQGPGLGSTDTQYF.

The genes are TRBV12-5 and TRBJ1-2, with TRBD1 identical over 7 bases. Germline V gene data show CDR1 as LGHNT and CDR2 as FRNRAP. The CDR3 is 13 amino acids. V was pared by 2 bases and J by 6 bases, with 3 bases of the junction left unmatched. CDR3 nucleotides: TGTGCTAGTGGTTTGCTGACAGGGAATGGCTACACCTTC. As protein: CASGLLTGNGYTF.